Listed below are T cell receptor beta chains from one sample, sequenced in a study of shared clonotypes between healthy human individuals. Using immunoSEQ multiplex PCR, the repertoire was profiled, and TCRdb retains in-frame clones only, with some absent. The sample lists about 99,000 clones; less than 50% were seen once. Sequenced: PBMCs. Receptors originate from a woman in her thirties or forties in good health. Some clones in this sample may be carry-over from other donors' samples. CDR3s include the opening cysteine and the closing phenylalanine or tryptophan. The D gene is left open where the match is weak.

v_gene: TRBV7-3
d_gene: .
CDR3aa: CASSLNPQETQYF

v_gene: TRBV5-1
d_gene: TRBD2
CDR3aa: CASSRTSGNGEQFF

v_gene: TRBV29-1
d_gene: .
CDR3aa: CSVEDLHRDGYTF

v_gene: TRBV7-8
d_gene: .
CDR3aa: CASSLRGTHLYNEQFF

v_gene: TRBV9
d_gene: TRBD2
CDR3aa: CASSRGTSRVPGELFF

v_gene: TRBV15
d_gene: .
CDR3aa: CATSGEDYEQYF

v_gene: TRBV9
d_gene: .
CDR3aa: CASSPPGGHSFETQYF

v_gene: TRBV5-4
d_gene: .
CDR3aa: CASSLEVSSYEQYF

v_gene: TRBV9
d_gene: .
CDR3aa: CASSVDGGYTRRNEQFF

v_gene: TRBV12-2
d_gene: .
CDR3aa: CASRLVLESGTANYGYTF